Included here is one T cell receptor (beta chain) sequence, with context. The germline V and J ends were trimmed by 6 bases and 1 base, with 6 bases remaining between them. Germline CDR1 and CDR2: WSHSY and SAAADI. There are 12 residues in the CDR3. The data were produced by immunoSEQ multiplex PCR, yet TCRdb's version contains in-frame clones alone and is incomplete. Found here are approximately 23,000 clones, about 89% of them singletons; the top ten hold less than 2%. The sample is drawn from a study of T cell repertoires and Cas9 in healthy adults. This clonotype originated in a human donor in good health. The V gene is TRBV10-2, the J gene TRBJ1-1; tentative D call: TRBD1 (5 bases). Input material: CD4+ effector T cells (CD127+, CD25-, CD137-, CD154-) from PBMCs; culture status not recorded. The CDR3 region is CASRDTNTEAFF. Written as DNA, the CDR3 is TGCGCCAGCAGGGACACGAACACTGAAGCTTTCTTT.